This is a list of T cell receptor beta chains from one sample in a study of CD8 T cells in ankylosing spondylitis. TCRdb processed the 5' RACE reads anew with MiXCR; each CDR3 protein has one entry. The sample contains roughly 440,000 distinct CDR3 sequences, about 15% of which appear only once. Specimen: blood, either unsorted or a sorted T cell fraction (not recorded which). The origin of the receptors is a male donor with ankylosing spondylitis. Each CDR3 is given with its conserved first and last residue. Each record gives: clone size, D gene, J gene, CDR3 length, V gene, CDR3 DNA, CDR3 protein. D genes are given only for firm matches. Clone size appears in some rows only: once, few, many, or a class for an expanded clone.

>.|.|TRBJ2-1|13|TRBV20-1
TGCAGTGCTAGACCCGACACCTACAATGAGCAGTTCTTC
CSARPDTYNEQFF
>few|.|TRBJ2-3|14|TRBV6-1
TGTGCCAGCAATCGGTTCGGGGCCACAGATACGCAGTATTTT
CASNRFGATDTQYF
>few|TRBD1|TRBJ1-2|13|TRBV20-1
TGCAGTGCTAGTTACAGGGGAAACTATGGCTACACCTTC
CSASYRGNYGYTF
>.|.|TRBJ1-5|17|TRBV27
TGTGCCAGCAGTTCCCAAAAAGACAGGAGAAGCAATCAGCCCCAGCATTTT
CASSSQKDRRSNQPQHF
>.|TRBD1|TRBJ2-7|14|TRBV7-9
TGTGCCAGCACCCCCTCCGGGACAGGGCACGAGCAGTACTTC
CASTPSGTGHEQYF
>.|.|TRBJ2-7|11|TRBV5-6
TGTGCCAGCAGTTGGGAGGACGAGCAGTACTTC
CASSWEDEQYF
>.|.|TRBJ1-1|13|TRBV11-1
TGTGCCAGCAGCTTGGGCGAGGGGACTGAAGCTTTCTTT
CASSLGEGTEAFF
>few|TRBD1|TRBJ1-1|15|TRBV20-1
TGCAGTAGTCCGGGACAGGACCCTGTTAACACTGAAGCTTTCTTT
CSSPGQDPVNTEAFF
>.|TRBD2|TRBJ2-3|17|TRBV5-1
TGCGCCAGCAGCTTGGTGGTAGCGGGGGGTGGACCAGATACGCAGTATTTT
CASSLVVAGGGPDTQYF
>.|TRBD1|TRBJ1-2|14|TRBV3-1
TGTGCCAGCAGAGACAGGGCCTCCTTATATGGCTACACCTTC
CASRDRASLYGYTF
>few|TRBD1|TRBJ2-3|16|TRBV5-8
TGTGCCAGCAGCTGGGGACAGGGAGTAAGGACAGATACGCAGTATTTT
CASSWGQGVRTDTQYF
>few|TRBD1|TRBJ1-1|12|TRBV3-1
TGTGCCAGCAGCCTTACGACAGGGACGGCTTTCTTT
CASSLTTGTAFF
>.|TRBD1|TRBJ1-3|16|TRBV11-2
TGTGCCAGCAGCATGAGGGACAGCCGCTCTGGAAACACCATATATTTT
CASSMRDSRSGNTIYF
>once|.|TRBJ2-7|14|TRBV25-1
TGTGCCAGCAGTGATTCCCGGGTCGACTACGAGCAGTACTTC
CASSDSRVDYEQYF
>.|.|TRBJ1-5|14|TRBV18
TGTGCCAGCTCCCCGGGGGGTACGGGGCAGCCCCAGCATTTT
CASSPGGTGQPQHF
>few|.|TRBJ1-4|13|TRBV20-1
TGCAGTGCTGAAGACAGGACTAATGAAAAACTGTTTTTT
CSAEDRTNEKLFF
>few|TRBD2|TRBJ2-1|15|TRBV6-1
TGTGCCAGTCGTCATCGGACTAGCGGGGACAATGAGCAGTTCTTC
CASRHRTSGDNEQFF
>many|.|TRBJ1-1|14|TRBV5-1
TGCGCCAGCAGCTTACAGACAGCGAACACTGAAGCTTTCTTT
CASSLQTANTEAFF
>few|.|TRBJ1-3|13|TRBV20-1
TGCAGTGCTAGTTCAGTTGCTGGAAACACCATATATTTT
CSASSVAGNTIYF